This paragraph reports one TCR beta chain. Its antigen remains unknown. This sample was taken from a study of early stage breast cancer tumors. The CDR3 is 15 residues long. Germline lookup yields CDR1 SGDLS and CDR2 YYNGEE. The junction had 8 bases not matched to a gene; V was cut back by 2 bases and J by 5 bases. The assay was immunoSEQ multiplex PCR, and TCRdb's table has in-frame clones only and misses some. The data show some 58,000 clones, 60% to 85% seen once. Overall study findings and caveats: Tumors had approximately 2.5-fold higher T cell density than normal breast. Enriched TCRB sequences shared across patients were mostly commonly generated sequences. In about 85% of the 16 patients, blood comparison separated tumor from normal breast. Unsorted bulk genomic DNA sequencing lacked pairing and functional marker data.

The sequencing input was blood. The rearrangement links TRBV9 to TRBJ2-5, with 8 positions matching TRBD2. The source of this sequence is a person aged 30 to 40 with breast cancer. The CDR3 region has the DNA TGTGCCAGCAGCGTCGCGGGGGGTTCGCTCGAGACCCAGTACTTC. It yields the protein CASSVAGGSLETQYF. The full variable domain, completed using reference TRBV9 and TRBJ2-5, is DSGVTQTPKHLITATGQRVTLRCSPRSGDLSVYWYQQSLDQGLQFLIQYYNGEERAKGNILERFSAQQFPDLHSELNLSSLELGDSALYFCASSVAGGSLETQYFGPGTRLLVL.